The present T cell receptor beta chain was sequenced within a study of regulatory T cells in long-lasting Graves disease. Across the study: Persistent Graves' disease denoted over 5 years of antithyroid drugs plus positive TSH receptor antibodies. General study points: Sample size, which was small, may have reduced accuracy. With persistent disease, TRBV28, TRBJ1-2 and TRBJ2-5 were the favored segments. Between persistent patients, roughly 2,600 public clonotypes were shared, exceeding the 800 to 1,000 shared between new patients.

Time point given: persistent/refractory GD, antithyroid drugs over 5 years with positive TRAb. The TCR library was made from RNA extracted from PBMCs. A few counts support this clonotype. Its cognate antigen is unknown. Libraries of TCR beta came from iRepertoire HTBI primers plus Arm-PCR of CDR3 regions. A single record per CDR3 protein comes from TCRdb applying MiXCR to the multiplex PCR reads. The sample comprises fewer than 450,000 distinct CDR3 sequences, roughly 20% of which are singletons, and under 25% rests with the top ten. CDR3 size: 15 residues. Germline assignment: CDR1 MGHRA and CDR2 YSYEKL. With V trimmed by 0 bases and J by 7 bases, 8 bases remained unmatched.

The clonotype originates from a female donor with Graves disease. Specimen: peripheral blood mononuclear cells (PBMCs), collected when the disease was refractory, from a patient treated with antithyroid drugs. The chain is built from TRBV4-1 and TRBJ1-2, with 7 bases that match TRBD1. The CDR3 loop reads CASSQDKSTGLGYTF. As DNA, the CDR3 is TGCGCCAGCAGCCAAGATAAATCGACAGGGCTTGGCTACACCTTC.